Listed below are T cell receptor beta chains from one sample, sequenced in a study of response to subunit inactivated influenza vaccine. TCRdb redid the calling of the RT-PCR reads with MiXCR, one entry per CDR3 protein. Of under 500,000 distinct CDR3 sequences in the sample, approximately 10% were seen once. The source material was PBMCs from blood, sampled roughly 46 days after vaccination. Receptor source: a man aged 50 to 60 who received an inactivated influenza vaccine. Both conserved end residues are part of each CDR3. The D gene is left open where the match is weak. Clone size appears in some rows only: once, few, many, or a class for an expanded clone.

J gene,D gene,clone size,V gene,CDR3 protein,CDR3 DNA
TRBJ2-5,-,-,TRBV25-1,CASSGGGVRETQYF,TGTGCCAGCAGTGGAGGGGGAGTAAGGGAGACCCAGTACTTC
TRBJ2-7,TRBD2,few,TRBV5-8,CASSRWRGGYYEQYF,TGTGCCAGCAGCCGTTGGCGGGGGGGATACTACGAGCAGTACTTC
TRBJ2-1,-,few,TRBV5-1,CASSLVGGGLNEQFF,TGCGCCAGCAGCTTGGTTGGAGGGGGCCTTAATGAGCAGTTCTTC
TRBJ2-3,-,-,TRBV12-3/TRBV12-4,CASSLGGTGRQYF,TGTGCCAGCAGTTTAGGCGGGACCGGAAGACAGTATTTT
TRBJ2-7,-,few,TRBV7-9,CASSSIRGDLYEQYF,TGTGCCAGCAGTTCAATCAGGGGGGATCTGTACGAGCAGTACTTC
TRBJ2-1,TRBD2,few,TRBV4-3,CASSPGPAASGKINEQFF,TGCGCCAGCAGCCCAGGCCCGGCTGCCAGCGGGAAAATCAATGAGCAGTTCTTC
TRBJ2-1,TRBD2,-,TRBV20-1,CSARGRTSGSYNEQFF,TGCAGTGCTAGAGGCAGGACTAGCGGGAGTTACAATGAGCAGTTCTTC
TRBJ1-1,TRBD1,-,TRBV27,CASSGQGAPSSEAFF,TGTGCCAGCAGTGGGCAGGGGGCGCCTTCATCAGAAGCTTTCTTT
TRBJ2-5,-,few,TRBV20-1,CSATRPGTSKETQYF,TGCAGTGCGACTCGCCCGGGGACTTCTAAAGAGACCCAGTACTTC
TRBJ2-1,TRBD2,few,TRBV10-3,CAIRAGSGSLYNEQFF,TGTGCCATCAGGGCTGGTAGCGGGAGCTTGTACAATGAGCAGTTCTTC
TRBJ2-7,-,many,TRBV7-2,CASSYASPYEQYF,TGTGCCAGCAGCTATGCCTCCCCCTACGAGCAGTACTTC
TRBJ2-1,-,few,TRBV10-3,CAISRSSYNEQFF,TGTGCCATCAGTAGGAGCTCCTACAATGAGCAGTTCTTC
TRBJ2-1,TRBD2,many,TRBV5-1,CASSFLAGADNEQFF,TGCGCCAGCAGCTTTCTAGCGGGGGCCGACAATGAGCAGTTCTTC
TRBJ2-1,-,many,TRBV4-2,CASSQENGRYNEQFF,TGTGCCAGCAGCCAAGAAAACGGACGGTACAATGAGCAGTTCTTC
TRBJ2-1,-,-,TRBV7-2,CASSLATASYNGQFF,TGTGCCAGCAGCTTAGCGACAGCTTCCTACAATGGGCAGTTCTTC
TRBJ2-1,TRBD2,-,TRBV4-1,CASSHSWGGNEQFF,TGCGCCAGCAGCCATTCTTGGGGGGGCAATGAGCAGTTCTTC